This T cell receptor (beta chain) was sequenced for a study of T cells in Graves' hyperthyroidism and ophthalmopathy (dated by TCRdb to the late 2010s). Concerning the study at large: Peripheral blood samples were taken at initial diagnosis, before any treatment was given. To identify TCR V-J signatures that set the groups apart, the researchers used a discovery cohort of 90 to 100 patients, made up of roughly 40 with Graves' ophthalmopathy and 55 to 65 with stable Graves' hyperthyroidism. Prospective prediction of ophthalmopathy was tested in an independent validation cohort consisting of under 20 hyperthyroidism patients and around 16 patients who later progressed to ophthalmopathy. The 100 discovery patients were randomly divided into training and test sets at a 7:3 ratio. In addition, the study compared T-cell repertoires in thyroid tissue and in blood from six Graves' hyperthyroidism patients. Once sampling was done, hyperthyroidism patients were given methimazole at a starting dose of 30 mg daily, whereas ophthalmopathy patients were given high-dose intravenous methylprednisolone. The paper reports TCR Vbeta CDR3 sequencing of some 140 peripheral blood samples: some 44 ophthalmopathy, fewer than 80 hyperthyroidism and around 17 progressor patients.

A patient counted as having stable Graves' hyperthyroidism if no progression to ophthalmopathy occurred over 18 months of follow-up. Hyperthyroidism patients were newly diagnosed, had a disease duration of under 2 months, and were aged 18 to 65 years. The study excluded patients with uncontrolled infections, other autoimmune diseases, pregnancy or lactation. Diagnoses relied on clinical symptoms, serum thyroxine and TRAb, thyroid ultrasound and orbital computed tomography. Ficoll-Paque density gradient centrifugation was used to isolate PBMCs from approximately 10 ml of fresh peripheral blood. Trizol reagent was used to extract total RNA, and RNA quality was then checked on an Agilent 2100 Bioanalyzer. From the cysteine through the phenylalanine, the CDR3 covers 11 amino acids. Only CDR3 DNA remains: 33 bases, in frame from the first base. The trim is 5 bases for V and 2 bases for J, with a gap of 4 bases between the germline ends. Reading the germline V gene gives CDR1 MDHEN and CDR2 SYDVKM.

This clonotype was seen ten or more times. Its antigen is unknown. Base qualities are not provided; no much larger clone lies one nucleotide away. The TCR beta CDR3 regions were amplified from RNA transcripts. A first-round RT-PCR of the TCR CDR3 used the HTBI primer set with the Qiagen OneStep RT-PCR kit. Libraries were constructed in a second round of multiplex PCR, after which size selection and purification were performed. The libraries were sequenced on an Illumina HiSeq2000 using paired-end 100 bp reads. The paper's data handling went like this. SOAPnuke was used to process the raw data, with reads discarded if the reads contained adapters or uncalled bases, had a mean Phred below 15, or lacked an exact constant-primer or identifier match. COPE v1.2.5 was used to merge the high-quality paired reads, and each unique nucleotide sequence was defined as a clonotype. Clonotypes were aligned to IMGT TRBV, TRBD and TRBJ reference segments using MiTCR v1.1. The analysis was restricted to V-J combinations with a frequency above 0.0001, which together covered over 99% of the repertoires. The TCS score was defined as F50 (clonal expansion) divided by E x V (chaos), with BLOSUM62-based TCRdist calculated between CDR3 peptides within each V-J. Welch's t-statistics and random forest reduced around 550 V-J features to some 14, which were used in a naive Bayes classifier (R e1071). TCRdb's own reprocessing of the public reads used fastp at Q25 and MiXCR and kept productive beta chains. Every distinct CDR3 protein forms one entry, paired with its most common genes and DNA. None of the V and J calls come from the authors' own analysis; TCRdb made them. This sample comprises 470,000 or so distinct CDR3 sequences, less than 25% of them detected only once. The leading ten clones occupy 26% of the sample.

General conclusions and limits of the study: No statistical method was used to set the sample size in advance, and investigators knew the group allocation. Most expanded thyroid clonotypes (frequency above 0.001) were also found in blood, which suggests that blood repertoires may mirror thyroid immune responses. In validation, the model predicted progression to ophthalmopathy with roughly 70% sensitivity and over 72% specificity, a median of 6.5 months before onset. In cross-validation, a model built on a 13 V-J signature told ophthalmopathy apart from stable hyperthyroidism with 87.88% sensitivity and about 81% specificity, and in testing the same model reached 80%/75%.

The TCR originated in a man younger than 35 with Graves' hyperthyroidism. Sequenced input: blood. The chain uses TRBV28 and TRBJ2-7; too little of a D gene remains to name it. The DNA is as follows: TGTGCCAGCAGTACCACCTACGAGCAGTACTTC. This translates into CASSTTYEQYF. The entire variable domain, with the stretches around the CDR3 drawn from the reference TRBV28 and TRBJ2-7 proteins, is DVKVTQSSRYLVKRTGEKVFLECVQDMDHENMFWYRQDPGLGLRLIYFSYDVKMKEKGDIPEGYSVSREKKERFSLILESASTNQTSMYLCASSTTYEQYFGPGTRLTVT.